This T cell receptor (beta chain) originates from a study of shared clonotypes between healthy human individuals. The CDR3 loop spans 16 amino acids. V was trimmed by 3 bases and J by 5 bases, leaving 19 bases between them. The germline V gene has CDR1 SGHVS and CDR2 FQNEAQ. TCRdb's table, derived via immunoSEQ multiplex PCR, lists solely in-frame clones and lacks some. There are around 2.5 million clones in the sample; roughly 93% occur only once, and around 0.4% lies in the top ten. This receptor was identified in a man younger than 35 in good health. Some clones in this sample may be carry-over from other donors' samples. The chain links TRBV7-8 to TRBJ1-1; D unresolved. Sequenced: naive CD4+ T cells from PBMCs. The subset was: CD45RA+ positively selected. The CDR3 spells CASSFTAGVMWTEAFF. In nucleotides, the CDR3 is TGTGCCAGCAGCTTTACTGCGGGAGTCATGTGGACTGAAGCTTTCTTT.